This T cell receptor beta chain was sequenced for a study of blood T cell repertoires in COVID-19. Germline lookup yields CDR1 MNHNY and CDR2 SVGAGI (reference sequence). CDR3 length equals 15 residues. V was shortened by 5 bases and J by 3 bases, with 17 bases between the two germline ends. Generated by immunoSEQ multiplex PCR, the TCRdb table keeps only in-frame clones and is missing some. The table includes about 46,000 clones, around four fifths detected once. This clone was seen a few times. The material sequenced was peripheral blood. The origin of this receptor is an elderly woman with acute or convalescent COVID-19. This rearrangement joins TRBV6-6 to TRBJ2-7; D may be TRBD2 (7 bases). The CDR3 region is CASSPPGGGLYEQYF. The CDR3, as DNA: TGTGCCAGCAGTCCCCCCGGCGGGGGCCTCTACGAGCAGTACTTC.